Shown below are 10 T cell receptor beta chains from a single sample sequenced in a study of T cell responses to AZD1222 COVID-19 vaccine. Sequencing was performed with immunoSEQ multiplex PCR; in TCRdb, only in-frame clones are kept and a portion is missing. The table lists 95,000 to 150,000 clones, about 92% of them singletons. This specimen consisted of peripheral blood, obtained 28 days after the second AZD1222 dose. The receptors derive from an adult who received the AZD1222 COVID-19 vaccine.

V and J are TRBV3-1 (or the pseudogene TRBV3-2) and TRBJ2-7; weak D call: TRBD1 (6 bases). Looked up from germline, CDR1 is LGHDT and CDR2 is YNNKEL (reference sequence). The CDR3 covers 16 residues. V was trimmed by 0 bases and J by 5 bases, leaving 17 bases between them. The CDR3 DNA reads TGTGCCAGCAGCCAAGATCTTGGGCAGGGGAGACACGAGCAGTACTTC. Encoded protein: CASSQDLGQGRHEQYF.

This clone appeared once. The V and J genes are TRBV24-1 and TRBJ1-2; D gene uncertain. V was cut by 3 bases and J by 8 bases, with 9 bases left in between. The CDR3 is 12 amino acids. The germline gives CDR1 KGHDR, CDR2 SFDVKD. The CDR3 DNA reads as TGTGCCACCAGTGATCCCAACCAAGGCTACACCTTC. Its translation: CATSDPNQGYTF.

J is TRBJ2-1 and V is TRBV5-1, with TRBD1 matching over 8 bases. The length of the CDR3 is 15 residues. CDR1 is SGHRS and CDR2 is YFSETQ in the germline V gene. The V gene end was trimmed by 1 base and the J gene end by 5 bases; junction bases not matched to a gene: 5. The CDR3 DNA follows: TGCGCCAGCAGCTTGACAGGGGGAGGTAACAATGAGCAGTTCTTC. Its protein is CASSLTGGGNNEQFF.

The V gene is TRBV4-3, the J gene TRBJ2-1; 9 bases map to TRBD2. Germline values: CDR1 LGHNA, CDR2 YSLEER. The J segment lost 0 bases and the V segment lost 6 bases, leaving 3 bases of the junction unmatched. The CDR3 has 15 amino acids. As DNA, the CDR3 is TGCGCCAGCAGAAGTAGCGGGAGCTCCTACAATGAGCAGTTCTTC. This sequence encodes CASRSSGSSYNEQFF.

CDR3 DNA: TGTGCCAGCAGTGCAGGCTATGGCTACACCTTC. The encoded protein is CASSAGYGYTF. This chain links TRBV2 with TRBJ1-2; D ambiguous. The CDR3 runs to 11 residues. Germline CDR1 reads SNHLY; CDR2 reads FYNNEI. Deletions cut 4 bases from V and 4 bases from J, with 4 bases between.

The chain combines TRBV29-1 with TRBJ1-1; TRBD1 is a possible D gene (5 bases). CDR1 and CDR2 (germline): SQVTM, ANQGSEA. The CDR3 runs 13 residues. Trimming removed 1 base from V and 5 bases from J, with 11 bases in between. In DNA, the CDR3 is TGCAGCGTTGAAGGGACCTCAGGGACTGAAGCTTTCTTT. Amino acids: CSVEGTSGTEAFF.

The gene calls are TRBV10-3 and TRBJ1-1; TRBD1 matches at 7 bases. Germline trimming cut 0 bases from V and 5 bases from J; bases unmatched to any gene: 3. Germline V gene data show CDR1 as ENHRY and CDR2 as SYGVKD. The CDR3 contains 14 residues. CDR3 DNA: TGTGCCATCAGTGAGTCGGCCAGGGGGACTGAAGCTTTCTTT. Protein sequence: CAISESARGTEAFF.

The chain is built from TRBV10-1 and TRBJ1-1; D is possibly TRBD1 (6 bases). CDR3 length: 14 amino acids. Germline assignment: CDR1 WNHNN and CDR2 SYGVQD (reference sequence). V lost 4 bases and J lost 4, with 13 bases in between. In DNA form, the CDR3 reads TGCGCCAGCAGTGTAACAGGGCTCCGCACTGAAGCTTTCTTT. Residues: CASSVTGLRTEAFF.

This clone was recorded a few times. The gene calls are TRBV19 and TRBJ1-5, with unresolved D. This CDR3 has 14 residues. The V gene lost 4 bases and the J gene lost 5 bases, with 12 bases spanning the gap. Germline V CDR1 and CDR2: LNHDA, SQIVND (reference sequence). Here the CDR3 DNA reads TGTGCCAGTAGTAGGGAGACCGGGTATCAGCCCCAGCATTTT. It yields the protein CASSRETGYQPQHF.

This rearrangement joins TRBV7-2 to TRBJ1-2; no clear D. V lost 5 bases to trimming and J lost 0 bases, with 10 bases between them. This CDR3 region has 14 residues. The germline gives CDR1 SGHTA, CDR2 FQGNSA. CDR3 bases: TGTGCCAGCAGCCCATCCAGAGCTAACTATGGCTACACCTTC. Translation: CASSPSRANYGYTF. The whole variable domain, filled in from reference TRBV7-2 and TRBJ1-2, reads GAGVSQSPSNKVTEKGKDVELRCDPISGHTALYWYRQSLGQGLEFLIYFQGNSAPDKSGLPSDRFSAERTGGSVSTLTIQRTQQEDSAVYLCASSPSRANYGYTFGSGTRLTVV.